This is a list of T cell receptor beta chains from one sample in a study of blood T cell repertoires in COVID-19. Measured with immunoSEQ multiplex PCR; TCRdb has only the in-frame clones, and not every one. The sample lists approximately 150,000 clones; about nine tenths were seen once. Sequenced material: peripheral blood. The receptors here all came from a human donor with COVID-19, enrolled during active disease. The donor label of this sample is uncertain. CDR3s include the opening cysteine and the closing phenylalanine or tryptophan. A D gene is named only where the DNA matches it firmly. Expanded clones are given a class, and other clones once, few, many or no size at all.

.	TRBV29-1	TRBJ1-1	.	CSVEVTGEVGEAFF	TGCAGCGTTGAAGTTACCGGGGAGGTCGGTGAAGCTTTCTTT
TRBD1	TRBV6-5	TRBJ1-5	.	CASRTGDNQPQHF	TGTGCCAGCCGGACAGGGGACAATCAGCCCCAGCATTTT
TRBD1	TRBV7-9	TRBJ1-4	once	CASGGRDRVRKLFF	TGTGCCAGCGGAGGACGGGACAGGGTGAGGAAACTGTTTTTT
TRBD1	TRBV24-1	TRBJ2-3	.	CATSDSRDRGYPDTQYF	TGTGCCACCAGTGATTCAAGGGACAGGGGGTACCCAGATACGCAGTATTTT
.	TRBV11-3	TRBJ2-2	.	CASSRDFSGELFF	TGTGCCAGCAGTCGGGACTTCTCCGGGGAGCTGTTTTTT
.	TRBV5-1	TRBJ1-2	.	CASSGSAGNYGYTF	TGCGCCAGCAGCGGGAGTGCGGGTAACTATGGCTACACCTTC
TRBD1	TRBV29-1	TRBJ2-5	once	CSVEADRGREETQYF	TGCAGCGTTGAAGCGGACAGGGGGCGAGAAGAGACCCAGTACTTC
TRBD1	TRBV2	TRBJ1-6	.	CASTPYRGHSPLHF	TGTGCCAGTACCCCTTACAGGGGACATTCACCCCTCCACTTT
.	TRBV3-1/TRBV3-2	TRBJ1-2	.	CASSPAGSGGYTF	TGTGCCAGCAGCCCGGCAGGGTCGGGTGGCTACACCTTC
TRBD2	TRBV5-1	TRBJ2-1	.	CASSQSGGASGNEQFF	TGCGCCAGCAGCCAGAGCGGGGGGGCCAGCGGTAATGAGCAGTTCTTC
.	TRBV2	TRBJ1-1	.	CASSEDVTDEAFF	TGTGCCAGCAGTGAAGACGTGACAGACGAAGCTTTCTTT
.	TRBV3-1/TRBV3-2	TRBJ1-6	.	CASSRQATRTPLHF	TGTGCCAGCAGCCGACAGGCTACTAGGACACCCCTCCACTTT
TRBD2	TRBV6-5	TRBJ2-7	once	CASRGPGGSYEQYF	TGTGCCAGCAGGGGACCGGGGGGCTCCTACGAGCAGTACTTC
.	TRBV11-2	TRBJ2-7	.	CASMRGRGGSSYEQYF	TGTGCCAGCATGCGGGGTCGGGGAGGCAGCTCCTACGAGCAGTACTTC
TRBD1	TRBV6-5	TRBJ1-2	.	CASSSAGGTYGYTF	TGTGCCAGCAGTTCGGCAGGGGGCACCTATGGCTACACCTTC
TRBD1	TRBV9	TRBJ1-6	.	CASSAGTGQPDSPLHF	TGTGCCAGCAGCGCGGGGACAGGGCAACCGGATTCACCCCTCCACTTT
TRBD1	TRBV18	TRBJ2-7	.	CASSPRTGGYEQYF	TGTGCCAGCTCACCTCGGACAGGGGGCTACGAGCAGTACTTC
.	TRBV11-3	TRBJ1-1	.	CASSRGGLWDRLNTEAFF	TGTGCCAGCAGCCGCGGGGGGCTCTGGGATAGGTTGAACACTGAAGCTTTCTTT
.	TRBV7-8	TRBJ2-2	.	CASSLLRGLNTGELFF	TGTGCCAGCAGCTTACTCAGGGGTCTCAACACCGGGGAGCTGTTTTTT
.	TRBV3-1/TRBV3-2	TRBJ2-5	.	CASSQDIKTQYF	TGTGCCAGCAGCCAAGATATAAAGACCCAGTACTTC
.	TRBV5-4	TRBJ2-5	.	CASSFTGKETQYF	TGTGCCAGCAGCTTTACAGGGAAAGAGACCCAGTACTTC
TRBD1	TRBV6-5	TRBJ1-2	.	CASSSIGQEANYGYTF	TGTGCCAGCAGTTCCATCGGACAGGAGGCTAACTATGGCTACACCTTC
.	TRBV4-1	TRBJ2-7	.	CASSQGQGSYEQYF	TGCGCCAGCAGCCAAGGACAAGGCTCCTACGAGCAGTACTTC
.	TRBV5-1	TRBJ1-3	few	CASSPQGGSGNTIYF	TGCGCCAGCAGCCCACAGGGTGGCTCTGGAAACACCATATATTTT
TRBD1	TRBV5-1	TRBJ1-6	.	CASSFSGQGASPLHF	TGCGCCAGCAGCTTTTCGGGACAGGGGGCCTCACCCCTCCACTTT
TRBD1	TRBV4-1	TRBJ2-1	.	CASSPHQQGAREQFF	TGCGCCAGCAGCCCCCATCAACAGGGGGCTCGGGAGCAGTTCTTC
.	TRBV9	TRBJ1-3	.	CASSLHGGASSGNTIYF	TGTGCCAGCAGCCTGCATGGGGGGGCGAGCTCTGGAAACACCATATATTTT
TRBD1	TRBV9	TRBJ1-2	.	CASSQRRDRKPLLGYTF	TGTGCCAGCAGTCAACGCCGGGACAGGAAGCCCCTGCTTGGCTACACCTTC
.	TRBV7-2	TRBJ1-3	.	CASSSSGEAGNTIYF	TGTGCCAGCAGCTCCTCGGGGGAAGCGGGAAACACCATATATTTT
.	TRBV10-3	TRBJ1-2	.	CAISESQFGGYGYTF	TGTGCCATCAGTGAGTCTCAATTTGGAGGCTATGGCTACACCTTC